The present T cell receptor beta chain was sequenced within a study of CD4 T cells in relation to SARS-CoV-2 and coronaviruses. Study-level findings and limits: No donor gave both pre-pandemic and post-infection samples.

As for this clone: No antigen is known for it.

Here immunoSEQ multiplex PCR was the method, and the copy in TCRdb shows in-frame clones only, minus some. The sample consists of tens of thousands of clones, approximately 72% of them appearing once. CD4+ T cells from unexposed donors were obtained before the COVID-19 pandemic (2011-2018). CD4+ T cells were isolated from the cells after nine to eleven days of culture. The sample taken for sequencing was CD4+ T cells from PBMCs, cultured in vitro. The TCR sequence derives from a human donor in good health.

The CDR3 reads CSAFSTRYTF. The DNA for the CDR3 is TGCAGTGCCTTCAGTACGCGCTACACCTTC. The chain recombines TRBV20-1 with TRBJ1-2; D not certain. CDR1 DFQATT and CDR2 SNEGSKA come from the germline V gene (reference sequence). Trimming shortened V by 6 bases and J by 9 bases, and 11 bases separated the two germline ends. The CDR3 length is 10 residues.